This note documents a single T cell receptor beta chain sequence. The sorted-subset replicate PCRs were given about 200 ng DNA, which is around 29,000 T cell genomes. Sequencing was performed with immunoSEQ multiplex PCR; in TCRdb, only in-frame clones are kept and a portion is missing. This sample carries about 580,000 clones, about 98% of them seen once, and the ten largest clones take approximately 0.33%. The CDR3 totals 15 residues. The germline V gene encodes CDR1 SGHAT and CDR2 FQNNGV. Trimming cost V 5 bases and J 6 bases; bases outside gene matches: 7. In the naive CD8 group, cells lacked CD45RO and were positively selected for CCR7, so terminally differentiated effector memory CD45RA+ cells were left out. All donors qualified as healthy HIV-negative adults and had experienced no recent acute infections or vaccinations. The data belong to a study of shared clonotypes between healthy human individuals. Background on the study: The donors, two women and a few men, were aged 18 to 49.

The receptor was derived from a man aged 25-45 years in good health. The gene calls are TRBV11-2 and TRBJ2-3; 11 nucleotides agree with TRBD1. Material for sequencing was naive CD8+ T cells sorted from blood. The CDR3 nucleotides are TGTGCCAGCAGCGCGCGGACAGGGGGCCGGGATACGCAGTATTTT. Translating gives CASSARTGGRDTQYF.